This note documents a single TCR beta chain sequence. What it binds is not known. This specimen comes from a study of cytomegalovirus exposure and HLA in healthy donors. Study-level findings and limits: Segments of the TCR beta V type were, in most cases, productive about 87% or about 30% of the time in an earlier analysis. An analysis that was carried out later associated 15,000 to 20,000 TCR beta sequences with HLA alleles at 0.05 false discovery rate. Indistinguishable V segments, including TRBV6-2 and TRBV6-3, were excluded.

The study ran its PCR with 60 Vbeta and 13 Jbeta primers. TCRdb's copy holds only in-frame clones and misses some; the assay was immunoSEQ multiplex PCR. The sample gives roughly 220,000 clones, roughly 80% of which show up once; about 3.1% is in the top ten. Per germline, CDR1 SGHKS and CDR2 YYEKEE (reference sequence). CDR3 length equals 15 residues. Deletions cut 4 bases from V and 5 bases from J, with 18 bases between. J is TRBJ2-5 and V is TRBV5-5; a possible D gene is TRBD2 (6 bases). Material: PBMCs. This receptor was obtained from a man aged 25-45 years in good health and CMV-seronegative. The CDR3 DNA reads as TGTGCCAGCAGCGCTTCAGGAGGGGCGGACGAGACCCAGTACTTC. This encodes CASSASGGADETQYF.